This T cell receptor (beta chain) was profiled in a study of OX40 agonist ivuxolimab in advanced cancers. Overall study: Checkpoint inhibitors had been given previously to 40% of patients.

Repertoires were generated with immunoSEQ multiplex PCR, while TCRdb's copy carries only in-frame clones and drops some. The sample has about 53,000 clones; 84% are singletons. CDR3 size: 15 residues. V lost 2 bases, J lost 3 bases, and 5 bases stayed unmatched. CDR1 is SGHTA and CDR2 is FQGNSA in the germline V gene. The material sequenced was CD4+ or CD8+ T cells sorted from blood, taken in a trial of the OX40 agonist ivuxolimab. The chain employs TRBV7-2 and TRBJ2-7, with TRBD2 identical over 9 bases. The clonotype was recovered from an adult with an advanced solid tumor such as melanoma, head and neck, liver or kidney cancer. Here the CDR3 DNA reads TGTGCCAGCAGCTTAATCCTAGCGGGAAACTACGAGCAGTACTTC. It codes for CASSLILAGNYEQYF.